The source of this T cell receptor (beta chain) is a study of blood T cell repertoires in COVID-19. Study overall: Some COVID-19 samples were acute and others convalescent; all came from the United States, Italy and Spain. Nucleic acid was either cDNA or gDNA, and it came from T cells, B-cell-depleted T cells, or PBMCs.

Original processing methods: Amplified reference gene primers provided the basis for estimating nucleated cell counts. Assay: immunoSEQ multiplex PCR; the TCRdb copy retains only in-frame clones and omits some. For V, J and clone size, that table is used; D and trimming come from the DNA. The sample includes about 38,000 clones, about 91% seen only once; the top ten take 7% to 9%. CDR3 size: 13 residues. The specimen sequenced was peripheral blood. The clonotype originates from a human donor in a cohort sampled during active COVID-19. V usage is TRBV21-1 and J usage is TRBJ2-3; the table calls TRBD2, which could not be checked here. TRBV21-1 is an annotated pseudogene. CDR3 sequence: CASSTRVTDTQYF. For the CDR3, the DNA is TGTGCCAGCAGCACTCGAGTCACAGATACGCAGTATTTT.